The clone carrying this T cell receptor (beta chain) has just a few counts. Its antigen is not known. The data belong to a study of untreated major depressive disorder. General study results and limits: Private clones made up every subject's top five TRBV05-01 clones. TRBV05-01 (Vbeta 5.1) usage was higher in CD4+ T cells of depressed patients than controls.

The CDR3 has 11 amino acids. V was pared by 2 bases and J by 6 bases, with 5 bases between. Germline-derived CDR1 and CDR2 are SNHLY and FYNNEI. DSM-IV major depressive disorder patients had Hamilton Rating Scale scores of 18 or more. Enrichment usually gave about 95% pure CD4+ T cells. TCRdb's copy holds only in-frame clones and misses some; the assay was immunoSEQ multiplex PCR. Of some 25,000 clones listed, roughly nine tenths were seen once; the top ten hold under 0.8%. The source of this sequence is a young woman with major depressive disorder. The sample consisted of CD4+ T cells from PBMCs. The J gene is TRBJ2-7, the V gene TRBV2; D not certain. The CDR3 DNA is TGTGCCAGCAGTGAATTCCTCGAGCAGTACTTC. It translates to CASSEFLEQYF.